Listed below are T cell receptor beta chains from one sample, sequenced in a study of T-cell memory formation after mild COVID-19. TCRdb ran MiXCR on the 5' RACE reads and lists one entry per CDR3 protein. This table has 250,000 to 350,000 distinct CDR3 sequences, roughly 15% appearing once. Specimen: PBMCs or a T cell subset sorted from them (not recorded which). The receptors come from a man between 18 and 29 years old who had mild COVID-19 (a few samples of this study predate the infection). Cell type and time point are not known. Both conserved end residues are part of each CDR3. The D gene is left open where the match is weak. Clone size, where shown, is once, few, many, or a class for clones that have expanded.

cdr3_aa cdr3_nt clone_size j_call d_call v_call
CASSSGHETSTDTQYF TGCGCCAGCAGCTCGGGACACGAGACTAGCACAGATACGCAGTATTTT many TRBJ2-3 . TRBV5-1
CASSEVLFTGELFF TGTGCCAGCAGTGAGGTTTTGTTCACCGGGGAGCTGTTTTTT . TRBJ2-2 . TRBV25-1
CSAGGDGNYGYTF TGCAGTGCTGGAGGGGACGGAAACTATGGCTACACCTTC . TRBJ1-2 . TRBV20-1
CASSVSATNEKLFF TGTGCCAGCAGTGTTTCCGCAACTAATGAAAAACTGTTTTTT . TRBJ1-4 . TRBV2
CATSEPDYPNEQFF TGTGCCACCAGTGAGCCGGACTACCCAAATGAGCAGTTCTTC many TRBJ2-1 . TRBV24-1
CASSSPGGLYTGELFF TGTGCCAGCAGCTCCCCCGGGGGACTCTACACCGGGGAGCTGTTTTTT . TRBJ2-2 . TRBV7-3
CASRSPGEQYF TGTGCCAGCAGAAGTCCCGGAGAGCAGTACTTC many TRBJ2-7 . TRBV6-2/TRBV6-3
CASSQLEGVGTQYF TGTGCCAGCAGCCAATTGGAGGGGGTCGGGACCCAGTACTTC . TRBJ2-5 . TRBV7-9
CASSLDPNSNNSPLHF TGCGCCAGCAGCTTGGATCCTAACAGTAATAATTCACCCCTCCACTTT . TRBJ1-6 . TRBV5-1
CASTYRASGTEAFF TGCGCCAGCACCTACAGGGCTAGTGGGACTGAAGCTTTCTTT few TRBJ1-1 . TRBV4-1
CASTTSGDTGELFF TGTGCCAGCACCACGAGCGGGGACACCGGGGAGCTGTTTTTT few TRBJ2-2 TRBD2 TRBV12-3/TRBV12-4
CASSQDPGYQPQHF TGCGCCAGCAGCCAAGACCCGGGGTACCAGCCCCAGCATTTT . TRBJ1-5 . TRBV4-1
CASSYSGGGEQETQYF TGTGCCAGCAGTTACTCGGGCGGGGGAGAACAAGAGACCCAGTACTTC . TRBJ2-5 TRBD2 TRBV6-6
CATTPAGTGGREAEAFF TGTGCCACCACTCCTGCCGGGACAGGGGGCCGTGAGGCTGAAGCTTTCTTT few TRBJ1-1 TRBD1 TRBV24-1
CASSPGIGGDKNIQYF TGTGCCAGCAGTCCCGGGATCGGGGGGGACAAAAACATTCAGTACTTC few TRBJ2-4 TRBD2 TRBV12-3/TRBV12-4
CASSLQGVNTEAFF TGTGCCAGCAGCCTACAGGGGGTGAACACTGAAGCTTTCTTT . TRBJ1-1 TRBD1 TRBV11-1
CASSLGLRFKNIQYF TGTGCCAGCAGCTTGGGTTTAAGGTTCAAAAACATTCAGTACTTC . TRBJ2-4 . TRBV5-6
CASSYRDETQYF TGTGCCAGCAGCTACAGGGACGAGACCCAGTACTTC few TRBJ2-5 . TRBV2
CASSLEDRTQYF TGTGCCAGCAGCCTAGAGGACCGGACGCAGTATTTT few TRBJ2-3 . TRBV4-2
CATKVVANTEAFF TGTGCCACCAAGGTTGTGGCGAACACTGAAGCTTTCTTT . TRBJ1-1 . TRBV6-5
CASSFRTVAFF TGTGCCAGCAGCTTTCGGACGGTGGCTTTCTTT few TRBJ1-1 . TRBV7-2
CASSEVQGNQPQHF TGTGCCAGCAGTGAAGTGCAGGGTAATCAGCCCCAGCATTTT . TRBJ1-5 . TRBV6-1